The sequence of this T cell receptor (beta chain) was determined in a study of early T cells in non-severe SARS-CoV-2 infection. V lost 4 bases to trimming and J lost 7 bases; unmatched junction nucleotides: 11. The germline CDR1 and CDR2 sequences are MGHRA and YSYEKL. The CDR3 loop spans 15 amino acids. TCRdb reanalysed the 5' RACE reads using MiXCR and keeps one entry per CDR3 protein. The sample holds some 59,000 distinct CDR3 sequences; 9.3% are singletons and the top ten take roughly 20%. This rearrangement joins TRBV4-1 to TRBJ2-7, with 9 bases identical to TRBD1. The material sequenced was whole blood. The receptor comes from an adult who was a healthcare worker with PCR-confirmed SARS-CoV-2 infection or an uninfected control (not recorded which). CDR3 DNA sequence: TGCGCCAGCAGCCTCCCGGGACAGGGCCCTCTTGAGCAGTACTTC. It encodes CASSLPGQGPLEQYF.